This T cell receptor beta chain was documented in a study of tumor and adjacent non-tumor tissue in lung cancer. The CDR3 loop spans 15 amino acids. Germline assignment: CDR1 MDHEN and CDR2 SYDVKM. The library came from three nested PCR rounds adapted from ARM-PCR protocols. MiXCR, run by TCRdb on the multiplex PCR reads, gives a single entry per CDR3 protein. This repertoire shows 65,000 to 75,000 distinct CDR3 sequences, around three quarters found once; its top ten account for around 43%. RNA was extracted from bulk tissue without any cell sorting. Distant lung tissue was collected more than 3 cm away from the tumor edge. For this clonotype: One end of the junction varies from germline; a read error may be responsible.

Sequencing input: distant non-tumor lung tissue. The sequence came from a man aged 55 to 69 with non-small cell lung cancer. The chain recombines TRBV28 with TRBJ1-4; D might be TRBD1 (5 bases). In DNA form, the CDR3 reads TGTGCCAGCAATTTATATGGAGGGGTGGGAGAAAAACTACTTTTT. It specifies CASNLYGGVGEKLLF.